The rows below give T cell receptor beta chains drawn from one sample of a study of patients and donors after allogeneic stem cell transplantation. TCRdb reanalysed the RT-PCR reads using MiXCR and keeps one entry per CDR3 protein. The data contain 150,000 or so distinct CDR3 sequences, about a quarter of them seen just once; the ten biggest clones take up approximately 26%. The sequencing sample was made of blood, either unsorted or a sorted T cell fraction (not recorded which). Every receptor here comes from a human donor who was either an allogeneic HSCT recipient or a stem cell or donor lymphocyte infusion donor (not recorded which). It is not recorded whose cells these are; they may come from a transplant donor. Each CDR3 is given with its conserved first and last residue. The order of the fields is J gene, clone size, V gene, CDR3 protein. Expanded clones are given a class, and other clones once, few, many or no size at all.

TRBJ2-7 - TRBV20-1 CSALDPSGGYSYEQYF
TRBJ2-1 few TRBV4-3 CASSQDTVAAYNEQFF
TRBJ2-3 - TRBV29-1 CSVAQRGGTDTQYF
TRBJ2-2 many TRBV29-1 CSVPANTGELFF
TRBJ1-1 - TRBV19 CASSKAQVRTDSTEAFF
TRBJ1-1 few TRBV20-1 CSASWQGLDTEAFF
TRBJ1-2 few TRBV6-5 CASSYSRGQAAGYTF
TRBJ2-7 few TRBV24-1 CATSGPSYEQYF
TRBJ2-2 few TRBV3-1 CASSQPGQNTGELFF
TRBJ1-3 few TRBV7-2 CASSDRVGNTIYF
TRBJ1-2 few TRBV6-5 CASRVQGAGGYTF
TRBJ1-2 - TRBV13 CASSQESRVANPDYGYTF
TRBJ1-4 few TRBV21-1 CASSEQNWSAGNEKLFF
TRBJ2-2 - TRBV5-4 CASSSRRLAAGGELFF
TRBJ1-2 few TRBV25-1 CASSGLPLGGGGYTF
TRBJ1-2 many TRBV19 CASSPRGYGYTF
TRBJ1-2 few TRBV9 CASSVEGFGYTF
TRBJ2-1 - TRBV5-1 CASSLDGQGEQFF
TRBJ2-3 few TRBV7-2 CASSFRGGDTQYF
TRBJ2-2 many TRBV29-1 CSASGNVGRDTGELFF
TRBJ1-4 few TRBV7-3 CASSPPRRGLFEKLFF
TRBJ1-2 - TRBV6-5 CASSYSIGGDYGYTF
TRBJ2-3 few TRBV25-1 CASSASGQGLTSTDTQYF
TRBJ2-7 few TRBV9 CASSIWTGDEQYF
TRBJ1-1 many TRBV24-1 CATSDSSNSNTEAFF
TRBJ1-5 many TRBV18 CASSPGRDQPQHF
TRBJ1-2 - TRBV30 CAWSVGQGSYGYTF
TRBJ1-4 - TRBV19 CASSPQTGLRMTNEKLFF
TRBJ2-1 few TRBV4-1 CASSQPGGSSYNEQFF
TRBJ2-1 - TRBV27 CASSSHQGWAREQFF
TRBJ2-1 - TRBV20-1 CSVRDRLNNEQFF
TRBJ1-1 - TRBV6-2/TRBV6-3 CASSYWYHTEAFF
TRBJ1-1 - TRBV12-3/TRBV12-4 CASSRVKTGVTEAFF
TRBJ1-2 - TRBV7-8 CASSLVQFNGYTF
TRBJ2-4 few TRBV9 CASSVEGRGNIQYF
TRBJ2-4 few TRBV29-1 CSVEEGGPGNIQYF
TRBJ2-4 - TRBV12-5 CASGLAEGGERGNIQYF
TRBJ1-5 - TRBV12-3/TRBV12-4 CASRSSGSNQPQHF
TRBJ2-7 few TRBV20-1 CSARWDRGAYEQYF
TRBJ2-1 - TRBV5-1 CASSFYGTGDEQFF
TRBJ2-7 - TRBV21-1 CASSKVSISYEQYF
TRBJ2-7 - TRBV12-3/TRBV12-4 CASSLVGNEQYF
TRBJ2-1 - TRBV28 CASSLRQGRVNEQFF
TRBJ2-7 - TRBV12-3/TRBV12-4 CASSLTPTLPYEQYF
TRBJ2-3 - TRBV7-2 CASSPWGTDTQYF
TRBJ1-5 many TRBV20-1 CSARTGGTQPQHF
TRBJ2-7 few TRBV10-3 CAISESSLADIYEQYF
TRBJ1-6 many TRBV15 CATSRESGTLIPLHF
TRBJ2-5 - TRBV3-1 CASSPCIGDAETQYF
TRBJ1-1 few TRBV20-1 CSARYTNTEAFF
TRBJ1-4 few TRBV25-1 CASTRWGEKLFF